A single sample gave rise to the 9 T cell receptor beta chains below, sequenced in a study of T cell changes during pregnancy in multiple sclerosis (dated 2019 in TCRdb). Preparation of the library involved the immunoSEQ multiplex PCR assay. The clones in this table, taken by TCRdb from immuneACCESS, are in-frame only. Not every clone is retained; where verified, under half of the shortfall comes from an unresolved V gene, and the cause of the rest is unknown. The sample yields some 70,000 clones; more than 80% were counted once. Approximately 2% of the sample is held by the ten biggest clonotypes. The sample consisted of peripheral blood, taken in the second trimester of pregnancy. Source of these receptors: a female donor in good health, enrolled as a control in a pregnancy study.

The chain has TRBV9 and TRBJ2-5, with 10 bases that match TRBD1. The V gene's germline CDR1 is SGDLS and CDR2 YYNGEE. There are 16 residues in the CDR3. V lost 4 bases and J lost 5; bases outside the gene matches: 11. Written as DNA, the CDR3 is TGTGCCAGCAGCCCCCCGGGGACAGGGGCGGGCGAGACCCAGTACTTC. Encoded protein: CASSPPGTGAGETQYF. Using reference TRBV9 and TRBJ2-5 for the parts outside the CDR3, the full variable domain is DSGVTQTPKHLITATGQRVTLRCSPRSGDLSVYWYQQSLDQGLQFLIQYYNGEERAKGNILERFSAQQFPDLHSELNLSSLELGDSALYFCASSPPGTGAGETQYFGPGTRLLVL.

In DNA, the CDR3 is TGTGCCAGCAGTTACACCGGGACAGCCACCTGGGGCTACACCTTC. This codes for CASSYTGTATWGYTF. The chain combines TRBV6-5 with TRBJ1-2; 7 bases map to TRBD1. CDR1 is MNHEY, CDR2 SVGAGI, per germline. After removal of 2 bases from V and 8 bases from J, the junction contained 11 bases not matched to a gene. CDR3 length: 15 amino acids.

CDR3 DNA sequence: TGTGCCACTAAGGGACAGAGCTCCTACAATGAGCAGTTCTTC. The encoded protein is CATKGQSSYNEQFF. The chain is built from TRBV19 and TRBJ2-1, with 7 bases aligning to TRBD1. This CDR3 region has 14 residues. Germline V lookup: CDR1 LNHDA, CDR2 SQIVND (reference sequence). Trimming cost V 10 bases and J 0 bases; bases outside gene matches: 6.

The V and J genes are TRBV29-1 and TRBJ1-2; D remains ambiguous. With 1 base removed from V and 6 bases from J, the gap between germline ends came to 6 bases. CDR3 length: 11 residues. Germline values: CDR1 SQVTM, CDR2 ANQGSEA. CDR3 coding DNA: TGCAGCGTTGAAGGGCGGGATGGCTACACCTTC. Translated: CSVEGRDGYTF. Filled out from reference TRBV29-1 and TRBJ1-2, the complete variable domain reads SAVISQKPSRDICQRGTSLTIQCQVDSQVTMMFWYRQQPGQSLTLIATANQGSEATYESGFVIDKFPISRPNLTFSTLTVSNMSPEDSSIYLCSVEGRDGYTFGSGTRLTVV.

CDR3 residues: CASSLMPRTGSKNQPQHF. CDR3 DNA: TGTGCCAGCAGCTTAATGCCCAGGACAGGCTCAAAAAATCAGCCCCAGCATTTT. This chain links TRBV7-2 with TRBJ1-5; 7 bases are a match to TRBD1. The length of the CDR3 is 18 residues. Germline V gene sequence: CDR1 SGHTA, CDR2 FQGNSA. J lost 4 bases, V lost 2 bases, and 14 bases had no gene match.

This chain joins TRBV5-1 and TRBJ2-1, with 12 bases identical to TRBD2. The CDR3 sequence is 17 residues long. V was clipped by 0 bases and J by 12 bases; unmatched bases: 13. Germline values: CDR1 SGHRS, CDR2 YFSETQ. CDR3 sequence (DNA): TGCGCCAGCAGCTTGGCCCCCCTAGCGGGGGGGTACGACTGGCAGTTCTTC. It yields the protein CASSLAPLAGGYDWQFF.

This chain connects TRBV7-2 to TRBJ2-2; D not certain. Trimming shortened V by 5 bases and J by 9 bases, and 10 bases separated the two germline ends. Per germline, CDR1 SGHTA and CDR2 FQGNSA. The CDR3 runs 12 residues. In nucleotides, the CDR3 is TGTGCCAGCAGCAGCTATTTTAGGGAGCTGTTTTTT. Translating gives CASSSYFRELFF.

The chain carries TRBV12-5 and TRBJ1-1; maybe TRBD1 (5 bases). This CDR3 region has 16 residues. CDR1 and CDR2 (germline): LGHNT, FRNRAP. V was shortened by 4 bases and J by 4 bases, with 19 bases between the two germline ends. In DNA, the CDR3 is TGTGCTAGTGGTTGGGGCCTGGGGGGAAAGGTCACTGAAGCTTTCTTT. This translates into CASGWGLGGKVTEAFF.

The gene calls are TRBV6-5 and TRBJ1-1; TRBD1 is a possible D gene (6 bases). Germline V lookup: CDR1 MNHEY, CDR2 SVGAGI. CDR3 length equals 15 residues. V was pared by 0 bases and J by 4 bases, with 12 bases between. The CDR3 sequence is CASSYSAGVSTEAFF. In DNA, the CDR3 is TGTGCCAGCAGTTACTCGGCAGGGGTGAGCACTGAAGCTTTCTTT.